Detailed here is one T cell receptor (beta chain). During active infection, Seattle patients enrolled and were then monitored through disease. This record comes from a study of blood T cell repertoires in COVID-19. About the research overall: T cells, B-cell-depleted T cells, or PBMCs provided the cDNA or gDNA that served as material.

Clones were sequenced by immunoSEQ multiplex PCR, and TCRdb holds only the in-frame ones, with some missing. The sample holds some 30,000 clones, 75% to 90% seen once. The sequencing input was peripheral blood. This TCR was recovered from a woman aged 80 or over with COVID-19, enrolled during active disease.

CDR3 sequence: CASSVDMTGYGYTF. The DNA of the CDR3 is TGTGCCAGCAGCGTAGATATGACAGGGTACGGCTACACCTTC. The J gene is TRBJ1-2, the V gene TRBV9; 7 bases are a match to TRBD1. The CDR3 is 14 amino acids. J was trimmed by 8 bases and V by 0 bases; bases with no gene match: 7. Germline V lookup: CDR1 SGDLS, CDR2 YYNGEE.